This T cell receptor (beta chain) came from a study of T cell responses to AZD1222 COVID-19 vaccine. Study observations and caveats: Reportedly, close to half of spike-specific TCRs are directed against unmutated variant regions. Researchers report vaccine-associated CD4 TCRs spanning spike, with dominance at 160-218 and 743-854. AZD1222 recipients seropositive at baseline numbered only five to seven.

Unmatched junction bases numbered 2, after V lost 3 bases and J lost 0 bases. CDR1 and CDR2 (germline): SGHRS, YFSETQ. The CDR3 runs 14 residues. Libraries were prepared by immunoSEQ multiplex PCR; TCRdb keeps only in-frame clonotypes and omits some of them. The data contain 130,000 or so clones, about nine tenths of them seen just once; the ten biggest clones take up approximately 2.1%. Worth noting for this clone: Its specificity is unknown.

This clonotype was obtained from an adult who received the AZD1222 COVID-19 vaccine. The sequenced sample was peripheral blood, obtained 28 days after the second AZD1222 dose. The chain couples TRBV5-1 to TRBJ1-1, with TRBD1 identical over 7 bases. The CDR3 nucleotides are TGCGCCAGCAGCTCACAGGGGATGAACACTGAAGCTTTCTTT. Protein product: CASSSQGMNTEAFF.